The 10 T cell receptor beta chains reported below all come from one sample, sequenced in a study of blood T cell repertoires in COVID-19. Assay: immunoSEQ multiplex PCR; the TCRdb copy retains only in-frame clones and omits some. This table holds nearly 250,000 clones, around 86% found once. Sequencing was done on a sample of peripheral blood. Source of these receptors: a woman aged 60-75 years who had recovered from COVID-19.

This clone occurred a few times. The same CDR3 arises from other DNA sequences in this sample as well. The chain uses TRBV5-1 and TRBJ1-1; tentatively, D is TRBD1 (5 bases). The germline V gene encodes CDR1 SGHRS and CDR2 YFSETQ. Trimming removed 0 bases at V and 1 base at J, with 7 bases between. The CDR3 loop spans 14 amino acids. The CDR3 nucleotides read TGCGCCAGCAGCTTGGGACAGCCGAACACTGAAGCTTTCTTT. The encoded protein is CASSLGQPNTEAFF.

The chain links TRBV7-9 to TRBJ1-3; 7 bases agree with TRBD1. Germline CDR1 is SEHNR and CDR2 is FQNEAQ (reference sequence). This CDR3 comprises 15 residues. V dropped 5 bases and J dropped 4; count of bases not matched to a gene: 8. CDR3 sequence (DNA): TGTGCCAGCAGCGCACAAACAGGGGCCGGAAACACCATATATTTT. Translated: CASSAQTGAGNTIYF.

The CDR3 protein is CASSGTGVRETQYF. CDR3 bases: TGTGCCAGCAGCGGGACAGGGGTCAGGGAGACCCAGTACTTC. The rearrangement links TRBV28 to TRBJ2-5; 10 bases line up with TRBD1. The germline V gene encodes CDR1 MDHEN and CDR2 SYDVKM. CDR3 size: 14 residues. V gave up 6 bases and J gave up 5 bases; unmatched junction bases: 6.

The chain joins TRBV2 to TRBJ1-4, with 10 bases aligning to TRBD1. The germline gives CDR1 SNHLY, CDR2 FYNNEI. This CDR3 comprises 15 residues. Trimming removed 6 bases from V and 3 bases from J; junction bases left unmatched: 4. The CDR3 DNA reads as TGTGCCAGCAGGGACAGGGGGGAGGCTAATGAAAAACTGTTTTTT. Its protein is CASRDRGEANEKLFF.

The J gene is TRBJ2-3, the V gene TRBV7-3; 8 bases are shared with TRBD1. The CDR3 runs to 14 residues. The germline V gene has CDR1 SGHTA and CDR2 FQGTGA. V trimming: 5 bases; J trimming: 6 bases; junction bases outside the gene matches: 7. CDR3 loop: CASSRQGFIDTQYF. CDR3 bases: TGTGCCAGCAGCCGACAGGGGTTTATTGATACGCAGTATTTT.

This clone was seen a few times. Written as DNA, the CDR3 is TGTGCCAGCAGTAAACTGACGGGGGCTAACTATGGCTACACCTTC. This gives the protein CASSKLTGANYGYTF. This sequence joins TRBV7-3 and TRBJ1-2; maybe TRBD1 (5 bases). CDR3 length: 15 residues. The germline V and J ends were trimmed by 6 bases and 0 bases, with 14 bases remaining between them. Germline values: CDR1 SGHTA, CDR2 FQGTGA.

The chain joins TRBV20-1 to TRBJ2-7; no reliable D call. The V gene lost 3 bases and the J gene lost 6 bases, with 9 bases spanning the gap. CDR1 is DFQATT, CDR2 SNEGSKA, per germline (reference sequence). The CDR3 is made up of 11 amino acids. DNA of the CDR3: TGCAGTGCTAGGACGCGCGGCGAGCAGTACTTC. Its translation is CSARTRGEQYF.

The V gene is TRBV7-2, the J gene TRBJ2-7, with TRBD2 identical over 11 bases. The CDR3 totals 18 residues. Unmatched junction bases numbered 11, after V lost 1 base and J lost 3 bases. Germline values: CDR1 SGHTA, CDR2 FQGNSA. CDR3 bases: TGTGCCAGCAGCTTAGTATTAGCGGGGGGGCCAGAGCGCTACGAGCAGTACTTC. Encoded protein: CASSLVLAGGPERYEQYF.

The chain recombines TRBV13 with TRBJ1-6; D call uncertain. Germline V gives CDR1 PRHDT, CDR2 FYEKMQ (reference sequence). This CDR3 is 17 amino acids long. The V end lost 5 bases, the J end lost 0 bases, and 14 bases lay between the germline ends. The DNA of the CDR3 is TGTGCCAGCAGCCTCCGGGGTCCCAGCTCCTATAATTCACCCCTCCACTTT. As protein: CASSLRGPSSYNSPLHF.

This sequence joins TRBV7-6 and TRBJ1-1, with a possible D match to TRBD1 (6 bases). The germline CDR1 and CDR2 sequences are SGHVS and FNYEAQ. V was trimmed by 1 base and J by 1 base, leaving 10 bases between them. This CDR3 comprises 15 residues. DNA for the CDR3: TGTGCCAGCAGCTTAGTAGTGGGGGCGAACACTGAAGCTTTCTTT. Its protein product is CASSLVVGANTEAFF.